What follows are 14 T cell receptor beta chains derived from one specimen sequenced in a study of cytomegalovirus exposure and HLA in healthy donors. Researchers ran the PCR with 60 Vbeta and 13 Jbeta primers. Using immunoSEQ multiplex PCR, the repertoire was profiled, and TCRdb retains in-frame clones only, with some absent. This sample has 85,000 to 100,000 clones; 86% occur once, and the top ten carry around a tenth. Sequences were obtained from PBMCs. These receptors were obtained from a man aged 30-40 years in good health and CMV-seropositive.

The CDR3 spells CASSDTSGRSYNEQFF. In DNA, the CDR3 is TGTGCCAGCAGCGATACTAGCGGGAGATCCTACAATGAGCAGTTCTTC. The rearrangement joins TRBV7-9 to TRBJ2-1, with 11 bases identical to TRBD2. The CDR3 has 16 amino acids. Looked up from germline, CDR1 is SEHNR and CDR2 is FQNEAQ (reference sequence). Trimming took 5 bases from V and 1 from J; bases not matched to a gene: 4.

CDR3 bases: TGTGCCAGCAGCGGACTAGCGGGAGTGCCGTACGAGCAGTACTTC. It translates to CASSGLAGVPYEQYF. This chain uses TRBV7-9 with TRBJ2-7; TRBD2 matches at 13 bases. The CDR3 has 15 amino acids. Trimming took 5 bases from V and 4 from J; bases not matched to a gene: 5. Germline CDR1 and CDR2: SEHNR and FQNEAQ (reference sequence).

This chain joins TRBV18 and TRBJ2-7; 8 bases are a match to TRBD2. Germline trimming cut 2 bases from V and 1 base from J; bases unmatched to any gene: 7. The germline gives CDR1 KGHSH, CDR2 LQKENI. The CDR3 runs to 16 residues. This CDR3 is CASSPGLGGGSYEQYF. The CDR3 DNA reads TGTGCCAGCTCACCAGGCCTCGGCGGGGGGTCCTACGAGCAGTACTTC.

This clone occurred once. The chain couples TRBV10-3 to TRBJ2-3; 8 bases map to TRBD2. This CDR3 region has 15 residues. Germline loops: CDR1 ENHRY, CDR2 SYGVKD. The V and J ends lost 4 bases and 2 bases, in that order; junction bases with no gene match: 5. This chain's CDR3 is CAISGVAGNTDTQYF. The CDR3 nucleotides are TGTGCCATCAGTGGTGTAGCGGGAAACACAGATACGCAGTATTTT.

This clone was found once. The chain combines TRBV30 with TRBJ2-5; tentatively, D is TRBD1 (6 bases). The V end lost 3 bases, the J end lost 7 bases, and 15 bases lay between the germline ends. The CDR3 length is 13 residues. Germline V gives CDR1 GTSNPN, CDR2 SVGIG (reference sequence). The CDR3 region is CAWRAGEFGTQYF. For the CDR3, the DNA is TGTGCCTGGAGGGCAGGGGAGTTTGGGACCCAGTACTTC.

V is TRBV2 and J is TRBJ1-1, with TRBD1 as a possible D gene (6 bases). The ends were cut back, 10 bases at V and 3 bases at J, with 18 bases in the middle. This CDR3 spans 14 amino acids. Per the germline V gene, CDR1 is SNHLY and CDR2 is FYNNEI. Written as DNA, the CDR3 is TGTGCCACAGGGACAACTACCGGGGACACTGAAGCTTTCTTT. Protein sequence: CATGTTTGDTEAFF.

The V call is TRBV9, the J call TRBJ2-3; D not certain. Germline-derived CDR1 and CDR2 are SGDLS and YYNGEE. Trimming took off 0 bases at V and 1 base at J, with 12 bases between the two ends. The CDR3 runs 16 residues. Here the CDR3 reads CASSVGVAQRTDTQYF. CDR3 bases: TGTGCCAGCAGCGTAGGGGTAGCCCAACGCACAGATACGCAGTATTTT.

The J gene is TRBJ1-1, the V gene TRBV2; 7 nucleotides align to TRBD1. In germline, CDR1 is SNHLY, CDR2 FYNNEI. CDR3 length: 15 residues. The ends lost 5 bases at V and 7 bases at J; junction bases unmatched: 13. The CDR3 here is CASSLEQGHYYEAFF. DNA of the CDR3: TGTGCCAGCAGTCTAGAACAGGGGCACTACTATGAAGCTTTCTTT.

The rearrangement joins TRBV7-2 to TRBJ2-5; TRBD1 matches 11 bases. CDR3 length: 15 amino acids. Per the germline V gene, CDR1 is SGHTA and CDR2 is FQGNSA. J gave up 6 bases and V 3 bases, and 6 bases lay outside the gene matches. CDR3 sequence (DNA): TGTGCCAGCAGCTTTGGGACAGGGGGTTCGCAGACCCAGTACTTC. This encodes CASSFGTGGSQTQYF. Full variable domain (remainder filled in from reference TRBV7-2 and TRBJ2-5): GAGVSQSPSNKVTEKGKDVELRCDPISGHTALYWYRQSLGQGLEFLIYFQGNSAPDKSGLPSDRFSAERTGGSVSTLTIQRTQQEDSAVYLCASSFGTGGSQTQYFGPGTRLLVL.

In its sample, this clone was seen a few times. The chain has TRBV27 and TRBJ2-2, with 11 bases lining up with TRBD2. J gave up 0 bases and V 5 bases, and 14 bases lay outside the gene matches. The CDR3 consists of 20 residues. Germline CDR1 reads MNHEY; CDR2 reads SMNVEV (reference sequence). The CDR3 spells CASSPLHRGTSGANTGELFF. DNA for the CDR3: TGTGCCAGCAGTCCCCTCCACAGGGGGACTAGCGGAGCGAACACCGGGGAGCTGTTTTTT.

This clone has only one observation. This sequence joins TRBV7-2 and TRBJ2-7; D is perhaps TRBD1 (6 bases). Trimming pared 1 base from V and 4 bases from J, leaving 14 bases between. Germline V lookup: CDR1 SGHTA, CDR2 FQGNSA. The CDR3 loop spans 15 amino acids. CDR3 coding DNA: TGTGCCAGCAGCTTAGAAACCTCCAGGGGATACGAGCAGTACTTC. Translated: CASSLETSRGYEQYF. The full variable domain, rest sourced from reference TRBV7-2 and TRBJ2-7, is GAGVSQSPSNKVTEKGKDVELRCDPISGHTALYWYRQSLGQGLEFLIYFQGNSAPDKSGLPSDRFSAERTGGSVSTLTIQRTQQEDSAVYLCASSLETSRGYEQYFGPGTRLTVT.

The V and J genes are TRBV5-1 and TRBJ2-2; TRBD1 is a possible D gene (5 bases). Germline CDR1 SGHRS, CDR2 YFSETQ. V lost 0 bases and J lost 6, with 6 bases in between. The CDR3 spans 13 residues. CDR3: CASSLVGAGELFF. The CDR3 region has the DNA TGCGCCAGCAGCTTGGTAGGGGCCGGGGAGCTGTTTTTT.

The chain carries TRBV25-1 and TRBJ2-5; a possible D gene is TRBD2 (6 bases). This CDR3 is 15 amino acids long. Trimming removed 3 bases at V and 1 base at J, with 12 bases between. Germline CDR1 MGHDK, CDR2 SYGVNS. The CDR3 coding sequence is TGTGCCAGCAGTGATTTCGTTAGCGGCCAAGAGACCCAGTACTTC. Encoded protein: CASSDFVSGQETQYF.

The genes are TRBV5-8 and TRBJ1-1, with 9 positions matching TRBD1. CDR1 SGHTS and CDR2 YDEGEE come from the germline V gene. The trim removed 3 bases at V and 4 bases at J, leaving 4 bases unmatched. The CDR3 spans 14 residues. The CDR3 region has the DNA TGTGCCAGCAGCTATACAGGGGGCGTCACTGAAGCTTTCTTT. It translates to CASSYTGGVTEAFF.